The 2 T cell receptor beta chains below come from one sample, sequenced in a study of Ad26.COV2.S vaccination and SARS-CoV-2 variants. Stated treatment: 15 to 20 received Ad26.COV2.S at low or high dose, single or two shots; roughly 5 received placebo; per-sample allocation not given. Day 63 following the first vaccine or placebo injection was when the samples were taken. The table came from immunoSEQ multiplex PCR; TCRdb's copy has only in-frame clones and leaves some out. Here the sample spans around 270,000 clones, around 90% being singletons. The source material was peripheral blood, sampled in a trial of Ad26.COV2.S vaccine versus placebo. All receptors derive from a person between 18 and 60 years old who received the Ad26.COV2.S COVID-19 vaccine or a placebo.

This rearrangement joins TRBV7-8 to TRBJ2-7; unclear D gene. CDR3 size: 15 residues. Germline V gives CDR1 SGHVS, CDR2 FQNEAQ. V was trimmed by 4 bases and J by 6 bases, leaving 19 bases between them. This CDR3 is CASSSRRIARGEQYV. The CDR3 DNA reads TGTGCCAGCAGCTCCCGAAGGATAGCTCGAGGCGAGCAGTACGTC.

The chain recombines TRBV7-8 with TRBJ1-1; D might be TRBD1 (5 bases). The CDR3 length is 15 residues. The germline gives CDR1 SGHVS, CDR2 FQNEAQ. V was pared by 5 bases and J by 4 bases, with 17 bases between. The CDR3 loop reads CASSPGTVSGTEAFF. The CDR3 nucleotides are TGTGCCAGCAGCCCTGGGACGGTGTCGGGCACTGAAGCTTTCTTT.